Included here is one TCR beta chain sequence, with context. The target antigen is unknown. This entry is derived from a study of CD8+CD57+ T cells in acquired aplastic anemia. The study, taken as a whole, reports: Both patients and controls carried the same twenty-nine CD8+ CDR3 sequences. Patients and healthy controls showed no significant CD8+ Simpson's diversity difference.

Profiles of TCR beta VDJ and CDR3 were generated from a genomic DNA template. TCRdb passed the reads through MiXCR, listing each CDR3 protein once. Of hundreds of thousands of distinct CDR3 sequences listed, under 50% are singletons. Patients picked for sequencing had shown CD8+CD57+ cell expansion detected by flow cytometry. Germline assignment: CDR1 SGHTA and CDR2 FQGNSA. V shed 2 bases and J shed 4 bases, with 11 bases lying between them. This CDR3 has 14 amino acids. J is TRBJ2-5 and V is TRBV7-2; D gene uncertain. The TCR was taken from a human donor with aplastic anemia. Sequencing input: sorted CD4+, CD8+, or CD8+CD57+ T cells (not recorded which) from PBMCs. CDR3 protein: CASSLLVGVETQYF. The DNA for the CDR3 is TGTGCCAGCAGCTTACTAGTTGGAGTAGAGACCCAGTACTTC.